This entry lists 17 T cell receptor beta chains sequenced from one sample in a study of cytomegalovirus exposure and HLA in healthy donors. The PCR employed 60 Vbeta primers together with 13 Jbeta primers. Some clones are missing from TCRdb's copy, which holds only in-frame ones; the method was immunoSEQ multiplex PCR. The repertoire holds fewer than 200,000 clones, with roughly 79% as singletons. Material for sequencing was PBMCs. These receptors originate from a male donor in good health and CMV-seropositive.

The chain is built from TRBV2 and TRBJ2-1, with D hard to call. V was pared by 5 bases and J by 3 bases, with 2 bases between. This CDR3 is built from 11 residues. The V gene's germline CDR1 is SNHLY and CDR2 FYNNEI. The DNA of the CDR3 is TGTGCCAGCAGTCTCTACAATGAGCAGTTCTTC. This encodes CASSLYNEQFF.

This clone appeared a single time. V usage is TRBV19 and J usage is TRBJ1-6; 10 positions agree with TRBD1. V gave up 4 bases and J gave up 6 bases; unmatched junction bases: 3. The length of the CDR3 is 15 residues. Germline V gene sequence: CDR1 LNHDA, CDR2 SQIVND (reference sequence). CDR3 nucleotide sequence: TGTGCCAGTAGTAGTGGGACAGGGGTTAATTCACCCCTCCACTTT. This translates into CASSSGTGVNSPLHF.

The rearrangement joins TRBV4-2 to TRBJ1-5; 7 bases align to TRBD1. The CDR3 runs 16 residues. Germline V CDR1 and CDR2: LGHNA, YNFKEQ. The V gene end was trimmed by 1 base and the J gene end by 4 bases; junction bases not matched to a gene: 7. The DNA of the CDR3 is TGTGCCAGCAGCCAAGGAAAGACAGGGCGGAATCAGCCCCAGCATTTT. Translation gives CASSQGKTGRNQPQHF.

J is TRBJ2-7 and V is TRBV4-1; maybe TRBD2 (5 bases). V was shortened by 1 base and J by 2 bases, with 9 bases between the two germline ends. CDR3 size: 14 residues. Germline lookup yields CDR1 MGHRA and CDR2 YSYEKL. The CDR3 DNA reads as TGCGCCAGCAGCCAAGTCCTGACTACCTACGAGCAGTACTTC. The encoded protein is CASSQVLTTYEQYF.

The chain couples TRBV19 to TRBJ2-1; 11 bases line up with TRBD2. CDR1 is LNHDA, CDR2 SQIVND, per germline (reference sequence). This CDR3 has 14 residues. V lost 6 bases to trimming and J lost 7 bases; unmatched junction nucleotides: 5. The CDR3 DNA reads TGTGCCAGTAGAATTAGCGGGGGGGAAAATGAGCAGTTCTTC. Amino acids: CASRISGGENEQFF. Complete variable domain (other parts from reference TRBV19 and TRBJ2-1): DGGITQSPKYLFRKEGQNVTLSCEQNLNHDAMYWYRQDPGQGLRLIYYSQIVNDFQKGDIAEGYSVSREKKESFPLTVTSAQKNPTAFYLCASRISGGENEQFFGPGTRLTVL.

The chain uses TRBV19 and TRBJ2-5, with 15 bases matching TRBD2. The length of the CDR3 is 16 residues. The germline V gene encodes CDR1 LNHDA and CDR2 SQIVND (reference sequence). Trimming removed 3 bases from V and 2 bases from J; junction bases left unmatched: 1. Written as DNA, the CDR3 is TGTGCCAGTAGTATGGGACTAGCGGGGGGTCAAGAGACCCAGTACTTC. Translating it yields CASSMGLAGGQETQYF.

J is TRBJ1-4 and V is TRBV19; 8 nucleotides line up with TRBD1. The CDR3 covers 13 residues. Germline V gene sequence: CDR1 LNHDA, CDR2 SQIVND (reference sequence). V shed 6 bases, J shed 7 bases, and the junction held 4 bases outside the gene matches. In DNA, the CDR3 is TGTGCCAGTAGAGGACAGGGTGGTGAAAAACTGTTTTTT. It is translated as CASRGQGGEKLFF.

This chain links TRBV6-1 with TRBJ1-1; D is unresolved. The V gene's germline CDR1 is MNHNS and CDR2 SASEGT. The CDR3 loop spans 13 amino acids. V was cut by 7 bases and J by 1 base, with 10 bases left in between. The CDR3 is CASNFGENTEAFF. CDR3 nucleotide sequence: TGTGCCAGCAATTTCGGAGAGAACACTGAAGCTTTCTTT.

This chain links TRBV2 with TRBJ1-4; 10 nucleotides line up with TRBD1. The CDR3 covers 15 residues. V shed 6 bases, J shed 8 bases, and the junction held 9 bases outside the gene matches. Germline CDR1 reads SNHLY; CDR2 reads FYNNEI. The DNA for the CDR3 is TGTGCCAGCAGATACGGACAGGGGGTAGGAGAAAAACTGTTTTTT. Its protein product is CASRYGQGVGEKLFF. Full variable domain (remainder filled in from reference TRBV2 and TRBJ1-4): EPEVTQTPSHQVTQMGQEVILRCVPISNHLYFYWYRQILGQKVEFLVSFYNNEISEKSEIFDDQFSVERPDGSNFTLKIRSTKLEDSAMYFCASRYGQGVGEKLFFGSGTQLSVL.

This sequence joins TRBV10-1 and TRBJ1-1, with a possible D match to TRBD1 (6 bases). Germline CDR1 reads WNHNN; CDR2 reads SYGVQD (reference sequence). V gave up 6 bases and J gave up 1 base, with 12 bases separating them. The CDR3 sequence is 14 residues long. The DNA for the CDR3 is TGCGCCAGCAGGGACAACAGGGCGAACACTGAAGCTTTCTTT. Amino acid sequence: CASRDNRANTEAFF.

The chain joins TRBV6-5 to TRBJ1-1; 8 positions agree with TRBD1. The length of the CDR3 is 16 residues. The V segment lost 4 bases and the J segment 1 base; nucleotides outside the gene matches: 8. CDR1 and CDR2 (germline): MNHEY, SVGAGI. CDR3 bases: TGTGCCAGCAGTTCACCCCGACAGGGGCGGAACACTGAAGCTTTCTTT. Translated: CASSSPRQGRNTEAFF.

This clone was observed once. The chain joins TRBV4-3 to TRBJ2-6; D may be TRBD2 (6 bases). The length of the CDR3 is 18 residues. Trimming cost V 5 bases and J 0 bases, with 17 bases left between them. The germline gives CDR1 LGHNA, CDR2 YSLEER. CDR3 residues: CASSGRGGVSSGANVLTF. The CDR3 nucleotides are TGCGCCAGCAGCGGGCGGGGCGGCGTAAGCTCTGGGGCCAACGTCCTGACTTTC.

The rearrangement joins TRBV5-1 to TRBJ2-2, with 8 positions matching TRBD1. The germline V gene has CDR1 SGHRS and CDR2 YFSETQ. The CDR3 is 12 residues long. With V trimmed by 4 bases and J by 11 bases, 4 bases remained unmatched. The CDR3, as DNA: TGCGCCAGCAGCCCGGCAGGGGGCGAGCTGTTTTTT. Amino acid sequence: CASSPAGGELFF.

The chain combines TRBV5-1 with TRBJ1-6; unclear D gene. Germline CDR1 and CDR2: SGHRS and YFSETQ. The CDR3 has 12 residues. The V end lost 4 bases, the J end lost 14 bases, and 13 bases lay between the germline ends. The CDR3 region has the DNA TGCGCCAGCAGCGATGGTAAGAGGTCCCTCCACTTT. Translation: CASSDGKRSLHF.

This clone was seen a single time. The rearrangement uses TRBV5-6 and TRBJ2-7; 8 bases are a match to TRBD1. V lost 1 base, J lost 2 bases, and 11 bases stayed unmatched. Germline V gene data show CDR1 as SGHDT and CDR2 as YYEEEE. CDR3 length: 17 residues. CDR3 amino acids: CASSLPTPRTGTYEQYF. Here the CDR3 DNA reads TGTGCCAGCAGCTTGCCTACCCCTAGGACAGGGACCTACGAGCAGTACTTC. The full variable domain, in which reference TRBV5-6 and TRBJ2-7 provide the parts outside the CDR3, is DAGVTQSPTHLIKTRGQQVTLRCSPKSGHDTVSWYQQALGQGPQFIFQYYEEEERQRGNFPDRFSGHQFPNYSSELNVNALLLGDSALYLCASSLPTPRTGTYEQYFGPGTRLTVT.

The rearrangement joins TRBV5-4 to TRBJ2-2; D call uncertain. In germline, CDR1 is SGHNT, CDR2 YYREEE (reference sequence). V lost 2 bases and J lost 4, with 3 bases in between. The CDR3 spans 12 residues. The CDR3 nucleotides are TGTGCCAGCAGCTTCGTCACCGGGGAGCTGTTTTTT. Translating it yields CASSFVTGELFF.

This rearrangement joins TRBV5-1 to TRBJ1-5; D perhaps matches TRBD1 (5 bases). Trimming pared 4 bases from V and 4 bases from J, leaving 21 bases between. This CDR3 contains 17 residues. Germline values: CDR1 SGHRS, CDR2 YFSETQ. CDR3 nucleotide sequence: TGCGCCAGCAGCCCAACAGGTACCCAGCTTCCGAATCAGCCCCAGCATTTT. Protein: CASSPTGTQLPNQPQHF.